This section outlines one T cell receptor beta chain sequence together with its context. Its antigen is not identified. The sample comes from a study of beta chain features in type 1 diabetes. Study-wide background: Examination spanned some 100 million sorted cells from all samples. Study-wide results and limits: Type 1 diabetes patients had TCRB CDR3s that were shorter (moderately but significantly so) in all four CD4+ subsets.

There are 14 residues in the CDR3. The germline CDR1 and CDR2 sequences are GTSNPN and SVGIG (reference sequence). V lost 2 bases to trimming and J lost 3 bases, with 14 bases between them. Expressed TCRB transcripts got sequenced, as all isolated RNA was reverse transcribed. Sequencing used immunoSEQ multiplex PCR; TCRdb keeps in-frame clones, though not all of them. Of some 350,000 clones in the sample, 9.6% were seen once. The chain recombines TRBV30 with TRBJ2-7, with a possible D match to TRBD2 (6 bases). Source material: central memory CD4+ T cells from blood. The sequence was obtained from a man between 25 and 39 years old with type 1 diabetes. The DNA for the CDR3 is TGTGCCTGGAGTCAGACTAGAAATAACTACGAGCAGTACTTC. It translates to CAWSQTRNNYEQYF.